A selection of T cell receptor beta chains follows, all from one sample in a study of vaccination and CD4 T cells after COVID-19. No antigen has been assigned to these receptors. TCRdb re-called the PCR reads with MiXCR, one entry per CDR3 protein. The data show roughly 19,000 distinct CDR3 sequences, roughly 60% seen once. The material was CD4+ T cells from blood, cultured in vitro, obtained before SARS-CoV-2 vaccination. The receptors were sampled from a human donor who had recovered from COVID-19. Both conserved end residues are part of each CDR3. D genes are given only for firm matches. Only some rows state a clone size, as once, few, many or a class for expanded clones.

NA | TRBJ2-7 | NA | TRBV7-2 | TGTGCCAGCAGCTTCGACTTCCAGACCTACGAGCAGTACTTC | CASSFDFQTYEQYF
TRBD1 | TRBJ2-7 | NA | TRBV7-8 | TGTGCCAGCAGCTTAGGGACAGGGTCATACGAGCAGTACTTC | CASSLGTGSYEQYF
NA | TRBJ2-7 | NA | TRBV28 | TGTGCCAGCAGTTTGACAGTTGGCTACGAGCAGTACTTC | CASSLTVGYEQYF
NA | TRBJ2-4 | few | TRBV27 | TGTGCCAGCCGAGGAGATACAGGGACCAAAAACATTCAGTACTTC | CASRGDTGTKNIQYF
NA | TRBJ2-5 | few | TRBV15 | TGTGCCACCAGCAGACCGCCAGGGGAGACCCAGTACTTC | CATSRPPGETQYF
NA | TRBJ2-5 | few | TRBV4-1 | TGCGCCAGCAGCCAGCCCTATCGGGGTGGTGAAGGAGAGACCCAGTACTTC | CASSQPYRGGEGETQYF
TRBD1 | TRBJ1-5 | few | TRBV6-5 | TGTGCCAGCAGTTACCCCGGACAGGGCCTTTATCAGCCCCAGCATTTT | CASSYPGQGLYQPQHF
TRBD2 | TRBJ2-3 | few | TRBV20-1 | TGCAGTGCGACTCGGACTAGCGCGGATACGCAGTATTTT | CSATRTSADTQYF
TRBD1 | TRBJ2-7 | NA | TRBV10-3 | TGTGCCATCAGTCACGGGACAGGGGACTACGAGCAGTACTTC | CAISHGTGDYEQYF
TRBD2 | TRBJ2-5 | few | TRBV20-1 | TGCAGTGGACTAGCGTCACAAGAGACCCAGTACTTC | CSGLASQETQYF
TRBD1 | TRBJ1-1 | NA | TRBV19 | TGTGCCAGTAGACCGGGACAGATGAACACTGAAGCTTTCTTT | CASRPGQMNTEAFF
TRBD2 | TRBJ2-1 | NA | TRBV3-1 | TGTGCCAGCAGCCAAGTATCATATAGCGGGATTAGAAATGAGCAGTTCTTC | CASSQVSYSGIRNEQFF
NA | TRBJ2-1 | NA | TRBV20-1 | TGCAGTGCTACGGACCAACCATACAATGAGCAGTTCTTC | CSATDQPYNEQFF
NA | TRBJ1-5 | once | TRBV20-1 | TGCAGTGCTAGCCGAATTAATCAGCCCCAGCATTTT | CSASRINQPQHF
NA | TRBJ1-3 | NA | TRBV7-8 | TGTGCCAGCAGCCTTACAGGGTCTGGAAACACCATATATTTT | CASSLTGSGNTIYF
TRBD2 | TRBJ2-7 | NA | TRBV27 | TGTGCCAGCAGTTCGACTAGCGGCACCTACGAGCAGTACTTC | CASSSTSGTYEQYF
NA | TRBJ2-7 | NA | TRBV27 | TGTGCCAGCAGTTATCAACCGGGAATATCCTACGAGCAGTACTTC | CASSYQPGISYEQYF
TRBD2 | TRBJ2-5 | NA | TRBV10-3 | TGTGCCATCAGTGCCCTAGCGGGAGACGAGACCCAGTACTTC | CAISALAGDETQYF
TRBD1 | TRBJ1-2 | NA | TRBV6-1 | TGTGCCAGCAGCCTTACAGGGGTGGATGGCTACACCTTC | CASSLTGVDGYTF
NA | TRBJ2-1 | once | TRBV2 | TGTGCCAGCAGGGGGGGCATGGGGTCGACCTACAATGAGCAGTTCTTC | CASRGGMGSTYNEQFF
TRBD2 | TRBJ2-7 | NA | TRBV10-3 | TGTGCCATCAGCGGGACTAGCGGGAGGGGCGAGCAGTACTTC | CAISGTSGRGEQYF
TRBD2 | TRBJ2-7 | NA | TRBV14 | TGTGCCAGCAGCCAAAGACTAGCGGGAGGCTACGAGCAGTACTTC | CASSQRLAGGYEQYF
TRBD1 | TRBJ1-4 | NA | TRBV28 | TGTGCCAGCAGTTCTAAACGCAGGGGGGTCAATGAAAAACTGTTTTTT | CASSSKRRGVNEKLFF
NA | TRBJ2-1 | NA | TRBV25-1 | TGTGCCAGCCCGCGGGGGTTCTTC | CASPRGFF
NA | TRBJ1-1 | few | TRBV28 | TGTGCCAGCAGGCTCCGAAACACTGAAGCTTTCTTT | CASRLRNTEAFF
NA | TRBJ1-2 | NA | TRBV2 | TGTGCCAGCAGTGACTCGACCGCTAACTATGGCTACACCTTC | CASSDSTANYGYTF
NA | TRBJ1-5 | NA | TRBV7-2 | TGTGCCAGCAGCTCAGACAGTAGCAATCAGCCCCAGCATTTT | CASSSDSSNQPQHF
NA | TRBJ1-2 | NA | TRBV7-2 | TGTGCCAGCAGCTTAGGATGGAACCACAACTATGGCTACACCTTC | CASSLGWNHNYGYTF
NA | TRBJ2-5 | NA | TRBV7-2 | TGTGCCAGCAGCTTAGGGCGGAGGGGAGAGACCCAGTACTTC | CASSLGRRGETQYF
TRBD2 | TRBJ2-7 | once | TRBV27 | TGTGCCAGCAGCCCGAGGACTAGCGGGAGCTACTACGAGCAGTACTTC | CASSPRTSGSYYEQYF
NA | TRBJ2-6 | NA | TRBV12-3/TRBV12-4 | TGTGCCAGCAGTGTAGCAGGTTTCGCTGGGGCCAACGTCCTGACTTTC | CASSVAGFAGANVLTF
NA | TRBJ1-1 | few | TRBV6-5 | TGTGCCAGCAGTTCTGGCAATATGAACACTGAAGCTTTCTTT | CASSSGNMNTEAFF
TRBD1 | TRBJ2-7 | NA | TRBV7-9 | TGTGCCAGCAGCCCAAGACAGGGCACCTACGAGCAGTACTTC | CASSPRQGTYEQYF
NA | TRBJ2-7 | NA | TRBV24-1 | TGTGCCACGCAGGGGGGGGCCGGCGAGCAGTACTTC | CATQGGAGEQYF
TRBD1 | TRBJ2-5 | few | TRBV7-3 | TGTGCCAGCAGCCCACAGGGGTCGGAGACCCAGTACTTC | CASSPQGSETQYF
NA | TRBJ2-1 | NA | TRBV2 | TGTGCCAGCAGAAGCGGAGTGGCCTACAATGAGCAGTTCTTC | CASRSGVAYNEQFF
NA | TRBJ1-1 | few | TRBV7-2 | TGTGCCAGCAGCTTAGTCCCCCGGTGGGGGGGACGACGGGCTTTCTTT | CASSLVPRWGGRRAFF
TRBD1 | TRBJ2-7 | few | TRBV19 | TGTGCCTCTTGGGACAGCCGTTCCTACGAGCAGTACTTC | CASWDSRSYEQYF
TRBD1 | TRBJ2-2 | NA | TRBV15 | TGTGCCACCAGCAGACAGGGGGACACCGGGGAGCTGTTTTTT | CATSRQGDTGELFF
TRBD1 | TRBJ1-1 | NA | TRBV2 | TGTGCCAGCAGTGAATACCCGGGACAGGACACTGAAGCTTTCTTT | CASSEYPGQDTEAFF
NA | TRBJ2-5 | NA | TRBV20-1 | TGCAGTGCTAGAGTGCTCTCCGGGGCAGAGACCCAGTACTTC | CSARVLSGAETQYF
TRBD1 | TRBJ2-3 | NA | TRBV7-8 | TGTGCCAGCAGCTTAGGGACAGGGATCACAGATACGCAGTATTTT | CASSLGTGITDTQYF
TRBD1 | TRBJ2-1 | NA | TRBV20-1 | TGCAGTGCTAGAGGACAGGGGGCATGGAATGAGCAGTTCTTC | CSARGQGAWNEQFF
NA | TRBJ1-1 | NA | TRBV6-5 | TGTGCCAGCAGTTACGGGCACAGGGTGAACACTGAAGCTTTCTTT | CASSYGHRVNTEAFF
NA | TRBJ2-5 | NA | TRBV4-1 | TGCGCCAGCAGCCAAACACAAGAGACCCAGTACTTC | CASSQTQETQYF
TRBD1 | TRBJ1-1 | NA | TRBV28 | TGTGCCAGCAGTGCGACAGGGGGCGCTCACACTGAAGCTTTCTTT | CASSATGGAHTEAFF
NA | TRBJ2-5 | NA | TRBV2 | TGTGCCAGCAGTAGGGACCAAGAGACCCAGTACTTC | CASSRDQETQYF
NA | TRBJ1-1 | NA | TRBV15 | TGTGCCACCAGCAGAGAGGGGGGGGGAGCTTTCTTT | CATSREGGGAFF
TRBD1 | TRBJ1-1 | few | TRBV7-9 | TGTGCCAGCAGCCTGGACAGGGGTGGCACTGAAGCTTTCTTT | CASSLDRGGTEAFF
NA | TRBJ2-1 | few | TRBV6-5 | TGTGCCAGCAGTTACTCGGGGTTATTAGCGTCCTACAATGAGCAGTTCTTC | CASSYSGLLASYNEQFF
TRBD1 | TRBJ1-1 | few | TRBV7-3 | TGTGCCAGCAGTCCACAGGGGACCACTGAAGCTTTCTTT | CASSPQGTTEAFF
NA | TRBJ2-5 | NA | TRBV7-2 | TGTGCCAGCAGCTTAGTGGGACAAGAGACCCAGTACTTC | CASSLVGQETQYF